Below are 20 T cell receptor beta chains sequenced from a single sample in a study of T cell clones after liver transplantation. The table came from immunoSEQ multiplex PCR; TCRdb's copy has only in-frame clones and leaves some out. The sample lists over 45,000 clones, over 65% occurring once. The sequenced sample was CD4+ T cells from blood, obtained around 54 months after liver transplant. These receptors all stem from a human patient who received a liver transplant. Some T cells may arise from the graft donor.

V usage is TRBV2 and J usage is TRBJ1-3; no clear D gene. CDR1 and CDR2 from the germline V gene are SNHLY and FYNNEI. The CDR3 covers 15 residues. V lost 5 bases and J lost 1, with 12 bases in between. The CDR3 spells CASSREAYSGNTIYF. The CDR3 coding sequence is TGTGCCAGCAGTCGGGAGGCCTATTCTGGAAACACCATATATTTT.

The chain uses TRBV19 and TRBJ1-4, with D possibly being TRBD1 (6 bases). Germline lookup yields CDR1 LNHDA and CDR2 SQIVND (reference sequence). V dropped 3 bases and J dropped 3 bases, with 17 bases sitting between them. CDR3 length: 17 amino acids. The CDR3 DNA follows: TGTGCCAGTAGTATCCGCTTTGACAGGAACTCTAATGAAAAACTGTTTTTT. Translating gives CASSIRFDRNSNEKLFF. The full variable domain, rest sourced from reference TRBV19 and TRBJ1-4, is DGGITQSPKYLFRKEGQNVTLSCEQNLNHDAMYWYRQDPGQGLRLIYYSQIVNDFQKGDIAEGYSVSREKKESFPLTVTSAQKNPTAFYLCASSIRFDRNSNEKLFFGSGTQLSVL.

This clone was observed a handful of times. The chain employs TRBV5-1 and TRBJ2-1, with TRBD1 identical over 9 bases. V was clipped by 4 bases and J by 9 bases; unmatched bases: 5. Germline assignment: CDR1 SGHRS and CDR2 YFSETQ. The CDR3 runs 13 residues. CDR3: CASSGGQGSEQFF. In nucleotides, the CDR3 is TGCGCCAGCAGCGGGGGACAGGGTAGTGAGCAGTTCTTC.

V gene TRBV5-4 combines with J gene TRBJ1-1; tentative D call: TRBD1 (6 bases). V was trimmed by 4 bases and J by 8 bases, leaving 12 bases between them. The CDR3 covers 12 residues. Germline V gene lookup returns CDR1 SGHNT and CDR2 YYREEE (reference sequence). This CDR3 is CASSPQGQEAFF. DNA for the CDR3: TGTGCCAGCAGCCCCCAGGGGCAAGAAGCTTTCTTT.

The chain combines TRBV21-1 with TRBJ1-1; the D call TRBD1 from the table was never checked on the DNA. TRBV21-1 is a pseudogene locus. The CDR3 loop spans 15 amino acids. Here the CDR3 DNA reads TGTGCCAGCAGGTCTTGGACAGGGCTTGGCACTGAAGCTTTCTTT. Encoded protein: CASRSWTGLGTEAFF.

The chain couples TRBV18 to TRBJ2-7; TRBD1 matches at 10 bases. The CDR3 has 16 residues. CDR1 is KGHSH, CDR2 LQKENI, per germline. V lost 6 bases and J lost 7; bases outside the gene matches: 15. The CDR3 nucleotides are TGTGCCAGCTCCCTGGGACAGGGGCCCCGAGGCGGGGAGCAGTACTTC. Translating it yields CASSLGQGPRGGEQYF.

V usage is TRBV4-1 and J usage is TRBJ2-2, with 11 bases that match TRBD2. CDR1 and CDR2 from the germline V gene are MGHRA and YSYEKL. Trimming took 1 base from V and 7 from J; bases not matched to a gene: 8. The CDR3 covers 17 residues. CDR3 amino acids: CASSQGLAGSRGGELFF. The CDR3 nucleotides read TGCGCCAGCAGCCAAGGACTAGCGGGGTCGCGCGGCGGGGAGCTGTTTTTT.

This chain links TRBV9 with TRBJ1-2; weak D call: TRBD1 (5 bases). Between the trimmed V and J ends, which lost 0 bases and 1 base, there was a span of 10 bases. Germline V gives CDR1 SGDLS, CDR2 YYNGEE. The CDR3 spans 15 residues. As DNA, the CDR3 is TGTGCCAGCAGCGTAGGGTCGACAGATAACTATGGCTACACCTTC. Translation: CASSVGSTDNYGYTF.

The rearrangement uses TRBV7-2 and TRBJ1-1; D gene ambiguous. V was cut by 5 bases and J by 2 bases, with 6 bases left in between. Germline CDR1 SGHTA, CDR2 FQGNSA. The CDR3 totals 12 residues. CDR3 region: CASSLHNTEAFF. The CDR3 nucleotides are TGTGCCAGCAGCCTCCATAACACTGAAGCTTTCTTT.

The chain is built from TRBV6-5 and TRBJ1-2, with D unclear. The CDR3 has 14 residues. In germline, CDR1 is MNHEY, CDR2 SVGAGI. The ends were cut back, 5 bases at V and 4 bases at J, with 14 bases in the middle. The CDR3 loop is CASSPAAGSYGYTF. The CDR3 DNA follows: TGTGCCAGCAGTCCAGCCGCTGGAAGCTATGGCTACACCTTC.

The V call is TRBV6-5, the J call TRBJ1-2, with 8 bases aligning to TRBD1. Germline V CDR1 and CDR2: MNHEY, SVGAGI. CDR3 length: 14 residues. V gave up 5 bases and J gave up 4 bases; unmatched junction bases: 6. CDR3: CASSERTGSYGYTF. The CDR3 DNA reads TGTGCCAGCAGTGAACGGACAGGGAGCTATGGCTACACCTTC.

In this sample, this clone turned up once. The chain recombines TRBV7-2 with TRBJ2-7, with D uncertain. Trimming pared 5 bases from V and 2 bases from J, leaving 13 bases between. The germline V gene encodes CDR1 SGHTA and CDR2 FQGNSA. The CDR3 loop spans 14 amino acids. The CDR3 spells CASSPEISTYEQYF. Here the CDR3 DNA reads TGTGCCAGCAGCCCGGAGATTTCCACCTACGAGCAGTACTTC.

The CDR3 DNA follows: TGTGCCAGCAGCTGGGGGCTCCGACCGTACAATGAGCAGTTCTTC. Translated, it gives CASSWGLRPYNEQFF. The rearrangement joins TRBV5-6 to TRBJ2-1; a weak D match, TRBD1 (6 bases). The length of the CDR3 is 15 residues. Per the germline V gene, CDR1 is SGHDT and CDR2 is YYEEEE. The V end was cut by 3 bases, the J end by 4 bases, with 14 bases between.

This clone was seen just once. The chain links TRBV7-9 to TRBJ1-1; the D gene is possibly TRBD1 (5 bases). There are 13 residues in the CDR3. Trimming cost V 5 bases and J 11 bases, with 18 bases left between them. CDR1 and CDR2 (germline): SEHNR, FQNEAQ (reference sequence). DNA of the CDR3: TGTGCCAGCAGCGCCACAGGCCCTCTTGAGGCTTTCTTT. Translating it yields CASSATGPLEAFF.

The genes are TRBV7-2 and TRBJ1-3; 8 bases fit TRBD1. Trimming at V came to 5 bases and at J to 4 bases, leaving 7 bases not matched to a gene. Looked up from germline, CDR1 is SGHTA and CDR2 is FQGNSA. CDR3 length: 15 residues. The DNA of the CDR3 is TGTGCCAGCAGCGTAATGGACAGGGCCGGAAACACCATATATTTT. This translates into CASSVMDRAGNTIYF.

The CDR3 loop reads CASRWVASNQPQHF. CDR3 nucleotides: TGTGCCAGCCGGTGGGTGGCGAGCAATCAGCCCCAGCATTTT. The rearrangement joins TRBV28 to TRBJ1-5; D not resolved. Trimming took 8 bases from V and 1 from J, leaving 12 bases between them. CDR1 and CDR2 (germline): MDHEN, SYDVKM. The CDR3 contains 14 residues.

This clone was observed a single time. This chain uses TRBV4-1 with TRBJ1-1, with 7 positions matching TRBD1. V lost 3 bases to trimming and J lost 5 bases; unmatched junction nucleotides: 9. CDR3 length: 15 amino acids. CDR1 is MGHRA and CDR2 is YSYEKL in the germline V gene. Here the CDR3 DNA reads TGCGCCAGCAGCCAGGTTGACAGGGCGGGGACTGAAGCTTTCTTT. This encodes CASSQVDRAGTEAFF.

The chain combines TRBV5-4 with TRBJ2-7, with 8 bases identical to TRBD2. Germline CDR1 is SGHNT and CDR2 is YYREEE (reference sequence). The CDR3 is made up of 16 amino acids. The V and J ends lost 2 bases and 4 bases, in that order; junction bases with no gene match: 11. DNA of the CDR3: TGTGCCAGCAGCTTAGGAGCGGGACTAGGCGGTTACGAGCAGTACTTC. Amino acids: CASSLGAGLGGYEQYF.

The chain uses TRBV2 and TRBJ2-1; D not resolved. Germline V gene data show CDR1 as SNHLY and CDR2 as FYNNEI. V lost 7 bases, J lost 6 bases, and 13 bases lay in between. This CDR3 is 13 amino acids long. As DNA, the CDR3 is TGTGCCAGCACCCCCCGGGCAACCAATGAGCAGTTCTTC. Amino acids: CASTPRATNEQFF.

The rearrangement uses TRBV6-6 and TRBJ2-5; D tentatively fits TRBD1 or TRBD2 (5 bases each). The CDR3 loop spans 11 amino acids. Deletions cut 4 bases from V and 5 bases from J, with 5 bases between. CDR1 is MNHNY, CDR2 SVGAGI, per germline (reference sequence). DNA for the CDR3: TGTGCCAGCAGTTGGGGGGAGACCCAGTACTTC. Translating gives CASSWGETQYF.